This T cell receptor (beta chain) was documented in a study of T-cell memory formation after mild COVID-19. Trimming cost V 6 bases and J 2 bases, with 15 bases left between them. The germline V gene has CDR1 SGHNT and CDR2 YYREEE (reference sequence). The CDR3 loop spans 14 amino acids. Study-wide results and limits: Clones that got smaller from day 15 to 85 had even CD4/CD8, while clones growing later tipped toward CD4+.

As for this clonotype: Its antigen remains unknown.

TCRdb passed the 5' RACE reads through MiXCR, listing each CDR3 protein once. The table has fewer than 500,000 distinct CDR3 sequences, around 25% seen once. The sequenced material came from PBMCs or a T cell subset sorted from them (not recorded which). The sequence derives from an adult woman who had mild COVID-19 (a few samples of this study predate the infection). Cell type and time point are not known. This sequence joins TRBV5-4 and TRBJ2-7; D remains ambiguous. The CDR3 bases are TGTGCCAGCACCTCGGCAGGCGATGCCTACGAGCAGTACTTC. Its protein product is CASTSAGDAYEQYF.